These 8 T cell receptor beta chains were all obtained from the same sample, sequenced in a study of cytomegalovirus exposure and HLA in healthy donors. The PCR employed 60 Vbeta primers together with 13 Jbeta primers. The repertoire was sequenced with immunoSEQ multiplex PCR; TCRdb's copy has only in-frame clones and lacks some. Of about 120,000 clones in the sample, about two thirds were seen once. The sequenced sample was PBMCs. These receptors were obtained from a man aged 25-45 years in good health and CMV-seronegative.

The chain has TRBV6-1 and TRBJ2-7; TRBD1 matches at 8 bases. V shed 2 bases, J shed 4 bases, and the junction held 7 bases outside the gene matches. The CDR3 sequence is 15 residues long. Germline V gives CDR1 MNHNS, CDR2 SASEGT. CDR3 coding DNA: TGTGCCAGCAGTGAACAGGACAGGGTCGGATACGAGCAGTACTTC. Amino acids: CASSEQDRVGYEQYF.

The chain is built from TRBV2 and TRBJ1-4; 8 bases are a match to TRBD1. The CDR3 runs 18 residues. Germline trimming cut 5 bases from V and 0 bases from J; bases unmatched to any gene: 11. The germline gives CDR1 SNHLY, CDR2 FYNNEI. CDR3 loop: CASSRNRQGRATNEKLFF. The CDR3 DNA reads as TGTGCCAGCAGTCGAAATAGACAGGGGCGGGCAACTAATGAAAAACTGTTTTTT.

This chain links TRBV5-1 with TRBJ1-1; weak D call: TRBD1 (6 bases). Deletions cut 1 base from V and 0 bases from J, with 10 bases between. The CDR3 sequence is 15 residues long. Germline V gene data show CDR1 as SGHRS and CDR2 as YFSETQ. CDR3 bases: TGCGCCAGCAGCTTGAGGACAGACATGAACACTGAAGCTTTCTTT. Its protein product is CASSLRTDMNTEAFF.

The chain has TRBV5-6 and TRBJ1-1, with TRBD1 matching over 10 bases. Trimming cost V 1 base and J 4 bases; bases outside gene matches: 4. This CDR3 spans 15 amino acids. Looked up from germline, CDR1 is SGHDT and CDR2 is YYEEEE. The chain's CDR3 is CASSLLGQGITEAFF. The CDR3 nucleotides are TGTGCCAGCAGCTTGTTGGGACAGGGGATCACTGAAGCTTTCTTT. The whole variable domain, remainder taken from reference TRBV5-6 and TRBJ1-1, is DAGVTQSPTHLIKTRGQQVTLRCSPKSGHDTVSWYQQALGQGPQFIFQYYEEEERQRGNFPDRFSGHQFPNYSSELNVNALLLGDSALYLCASSLLGQGITEAFFGQGTRLTVV.

The rearrangement links TRBV30 to TRBJ1-3; D may be TRBD1 (5 bases). Germline assignment: CDR1 GTSNPN and CDR2 SVGIG (reference sequence). The CDR3 is made up of 14 amino acids. Trimming took off 1 base at V and 4 bases at J, with 11 bases between the two ends. CDR3 sequence: CAWSAGTRGNTIYF. The CDR3 DNA is TGTGCCTGGAGTGCAGGGACTCGAGGAAACACCATATATTTT.

A word on this clone: The junction does not match germline at one end; this may be a read error. The chain recombines TRBV7-9 with TRBJ2-4; 7 bases align to TRBD1. Germline CDR1 is SEHNR and CDR2 is FQNEAQ (reference sequence). This CDR3 has 19 amino acids. The CDR3 sequence: CSSSLGSLRDRKFKNIQYF. The CDR3 DNA follows: TGTTCCAGCAGCTTAGGAAGCCTCCGGGACAGAAAGTTCAAAAACATTCAGTACTTC.

The genes are TRBV20-1 and TRBJ1-1; D is undetermined. This CDR3 spans 10 amino acids. CDR1 is DFQATT, CDR2 SNEGSKA, per germline (reference sequence). Between the trimmed V and J ends, which lost 6 bases and 1 base, there was a span of 3 bases. The CDR3 nucleotides read TGCAGTGCGAGGAACACTGAAGCTTTCTTT. Translation gives CSARNTEAFF.

The chain employs TRBV28 and TRBJ2-3; 8 bases map to TRBD2. CDR1 is MDHEN and CDR2 is SYDVKM in the germline V gene. The CDR3 extends over 14 amino acids. The J segment lost 1 base and the V segment lost 5 bases, leaving 2 bases of the junction unmatched. This chain's CDR3 is CASSGRGGTDTQYF. The DNA for the CDR3 is TGTGCCAGCAGTGGGCGGGGGGGCACAGATACGCAGTATTTT.